This paragraph reports one T cell receptor (beta chain). Its antigen is unidentified. Every donor gave ten milliliters of peripheral blood. Each sample yielded at least 6.5 million isolated PBMCs. The sample belongs to a study of blood T cells in healthy people across ages. Study findings and constraints: Per million T cells, the diversity of TCR beta decreased roughly linearly as age advanced.

It was with a sample-barcoded 5' primer and a J-beta primer mix that a second PCR of about 6 to 11 cycles was run. Each cDNA molecule received a tag from a template-switch adaptor that had 12 random nucleotides. TCRdb reprocessed the 5' RACE reads with MiXCR, giving one entry per CDR3 protein. Of hundreds of thousands of distinct CDR3 sequences in the sample, roughly 60% are singletons; the top ten hold about 20%. Between the trimmed V and J ends, which lost 1 base and 8 bases, there was a span of 7 bases. The CDR3 loop spans 11 amino acids. Germline-derived CDR1 and CDR2 are SQVTM and ANQGSEA. The chain has TRBV29-1 and TRBJ2-3; D is uncertain. The origin of this receptor is a man aged 30-40 years in good health. Sequenced sample: blood. This CDR3 reads CSVEALFTQYF. Here the CDR3 DNA reads TGCAGCGTTGAAGCTCTTTTTACGCAGTATTTT.